Listed below are T cell receptor beta chains from one sample, sequenced in a study of blood T cells in healthy people across ages. TCRdb analysed the 5' RACE reads with MiXCR anew, one entry per CDR3 protein. There are approximately 1,100,000 distinct CDR3 sequences in the sample; 40% to 45% occur only once, and approximately 19% lies in the top ten. Sequenced: blood. The source of these receptors is a woman aged 55-69 years in good health. CDR3s include the opening cysteine and the closing phenylalanine or tryptophan. A D gene is named only where the DNA matches it firmly. Some rows have no size entry. The others give once, few or many, or a class for an expanded clone.

j_call clone_size v_call d_call cdr3_length cdr3_nt cdr3_aa
TRBJ1-1 . TRBV15 . 15 TGTGCCACCAGCAGAGATTTGGCCCCGGGGACTGAAGCTTTCTTT CATSRDLAPGTEAFF
TRBJ2-1 . TRBV6-2/TRBV6-3 . 19 TGTGCCAGCAGTTACTCCCCCGGGTTTGGAGTCAGCTCCTACAATGAGCAGTTCTTC CASSYSPGFGVSSYNEQFF
TRBJ2-7 . TRBV4-2 TRBD1 15 TGTGCCAGCAGCCAAGATGGGACAGGGGCCTACGAGCAGTACTTC CASSQDGTGAYEQYF
TRBJ1-4 . TRBV20-1 . 12 TGCAGTGCTAGAGAAAAAGGGGAAAAACTGTTTTTT CSAREKGEKLFF
TRBJ2-1 . TRBV27 . 14 TGTGCCAGCAGTCCTAGGGGAGCGGCCAATGAGCAGTTCTTC CASSPRGAANEQFF
TRBJ1-1 . TRBV10-3 TRBD1 16 TGTGCCATCAGGGGGGAAGCAGGGGGCGTGAACACTGAAGCTTTCTTT CAIRGEAGGVNTEAFF
TRBJ2-7 . TRBV4-1 TRBD2 14 TGCGCCAGCAGCCAACAAGGGACTAGCAACGAGCAGTACTTC CASSQQGTSNEQYF
TRBJ2-5 . TRBV6-2/TRBV6-3 . 14 TGTGCCGTACATCGAGGGCTAGCGATGGAGACCCAGTACTTC CAVHRGLAMETQYF
TRBJ2-7 . TRBV20-1 TRBD1 15 TGCAGTGCTAGATCTGGGACAGGGGGCAATTACGAGCAGTACTTC CSARSGTGGNYEQYF
TRBJ2-3 . TRBV7-3 TRBD2 16 TGTGCCAGCAGCTTAGGAGCGGGAGTGCGCACAGATACGCAGTATTTT CASSLGAGVRTDTQYF
TRBJ1-2 . TRBV11-1 . 12 TGTGCCAGCCGAAACGGGGGCTATGGCTACACCTTC CASRNGGYGYTF
TRBJ2-5 . TRBV15 . 14 TGTGCCACCAGCAGAGAACCGACCGTGGGGACCCAGTACTTC CATSREPTVGTQYF
TRBJ1-5 few TRBV12-3/TRBV12-4 . 14 TGTGCCAGCACCTCAGGGAGGTTAGGTCAGCCCCAGCATTTT CASTSGRLGQPQHF
TRBJ2-1 . TRBV25-1 TRBD2 14 TGTGCCAGCACAATAGCGGGAGGGCCCAATGAGCAGTTCTTC CASTIAGGPNEQFF
TRBJ2-7 . TRBV5-5 TRBD1 14 TGTGCCAGCATGGAGGAGACAGGGTTCCGCGAGCAGTACTTC CASMEETGFREQYF
TRBJ2-4 . TRBV10-3 . 17 TGTGCCACCAGTGAGTCTGGCGGGACCCAAGCCAAAAACATTCAGTACTTC CATSESGGTQAKNIQYF
TRBJ2-7 . TRBV27 TRBD1 13 TGTGCCAGTGGACAGGTGCCCGTCTACGAGCAGTACTTC CASGQVPVYEQYF
TRBJ2-5 . TRBV27 . 13 TGTGCCAGCAGCCTTTTCTTTAGGGAGACCCAGTACTTC CASSLFFRETQYF
TRBJ2-7 . TRBV2 . 13 TGTGCCAGCACGGTAAAGGGTCGCGACGAGCAGTACTTC CASTVKGRDEQYF
TRBJ1-6 . TRBV6-5 . 15 TGTGCCAGCAGGCGGCCGGGTCGAACTAATTCACCCCTCCACTTT CASRRPGRTNSPLHF
TRBJ2-7 . TRBV25-1 TRBD2 16 TGTGCCAGCAGTGAATTGACTAGCGGGAACAAGTACGAGCAGTACTTC CASSELTSGNKYEQYF
TRBJ2-7 . TRBV6-1 TRBD1 17 TGTGCCAGCAGCCCCCCGGGACAGCCATACGTCTCCTACGAGCAGTACTTC CASSPPGQPYVSYEQYF